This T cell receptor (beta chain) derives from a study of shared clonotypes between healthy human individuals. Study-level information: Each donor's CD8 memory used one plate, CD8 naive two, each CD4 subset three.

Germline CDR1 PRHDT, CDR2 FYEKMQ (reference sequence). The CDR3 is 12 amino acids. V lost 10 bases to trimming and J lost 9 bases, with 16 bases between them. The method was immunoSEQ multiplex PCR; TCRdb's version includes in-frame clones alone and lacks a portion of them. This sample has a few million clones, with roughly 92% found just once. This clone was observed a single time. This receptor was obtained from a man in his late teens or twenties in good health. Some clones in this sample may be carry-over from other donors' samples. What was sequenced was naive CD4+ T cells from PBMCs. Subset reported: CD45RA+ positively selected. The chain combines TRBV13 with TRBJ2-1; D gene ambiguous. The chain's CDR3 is CATQRTFAEQFF. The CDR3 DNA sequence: TGTGCCACACAGAGAACCTTTGCTGAGCAGTTCTTC.